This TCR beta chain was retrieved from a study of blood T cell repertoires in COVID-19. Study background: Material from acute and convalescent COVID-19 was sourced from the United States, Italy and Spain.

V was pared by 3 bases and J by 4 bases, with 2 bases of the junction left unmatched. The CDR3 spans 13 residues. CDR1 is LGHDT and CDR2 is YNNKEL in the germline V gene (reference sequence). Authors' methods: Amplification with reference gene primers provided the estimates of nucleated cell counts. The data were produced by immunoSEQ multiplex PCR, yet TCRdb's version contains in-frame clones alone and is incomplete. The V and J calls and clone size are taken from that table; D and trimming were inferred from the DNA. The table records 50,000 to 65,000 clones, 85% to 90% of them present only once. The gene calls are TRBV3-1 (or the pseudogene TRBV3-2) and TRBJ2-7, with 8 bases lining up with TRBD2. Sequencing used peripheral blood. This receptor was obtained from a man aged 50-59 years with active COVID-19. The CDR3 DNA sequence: TGTGCCAGCAGCCAGACTAGCGTGTACGAGCAGTACTTC. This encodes CASSQTSVYEQYF.